The TCR beta chain described here comes from a study of blood T cell repertoires in COVID-19. Study summary: Spain, Italy and the United States supplied samples that represented acute and convalescent COVID-19. T cells, B-cell-depleted T cells, or PBMCs provided the cDNA or gDNA that served as material.

Source study methods: Amplified reference gene primers provided the basis for estimating nucleated cell counts. TCRdb's copy holds only in-frame clones and misses some; the assay was immunoSEQ multiplex PCR. V and J calls and clone size are given by that table; D and trimming were obtained from the DNA. The profile shows 130,000 to 150,000 clones, more than 70% of them singletons. CDR3 length: 15 residues. Per germline, CDR1 SGHTA and CDR2 FQGNSA. V shed 5 bases and J 5 bases; nucleotides not matched to a gene: 9. Sequencing was done on a sample of peripheral blood. This TCR came from a human donor in a cohort sampled during active COVID-19. The rearrangement joins TRBV7-2 to TRBJ2-1; 7 nucleotides match TRBD2. The CDR3 sequence: CASSRAGVQNNEQFF. The CDR3 DNA reads as TGTGCCAGCAGCCGTGCGGGGGTTCAGAACAATGAGCAGTTCTTC.